This T cell receptor beta chain was identified in a study of blood T cells in healthy people across ages. Using a J-beta primer mix together with a sample-barcoded 5' primer, a second PCR was run for roughly 6 to 11 cycles. TCRdb re-called the 5' RACE reads with MiXCR, one entry per CDR3 protein. The repertoire holds hundreds of thousands of distinct CDR3 sequences, with about 55% as singletons. The clonotype originates from a man in his sixties in good health. Sequenced material: blood.

CDR3 in amino acids: CASSYKARGDTQYF. In nucleotides, the CDR3 is TGTGCCAGCAGTTACAAGGCGAGGGGAGATACGCAGTACTTC. This chain uses TRBV6-2 or TRBV6-3 with TRBJ2-7; D may match TRBD1 or TRBD2 (5 bases each). Germline V lookup: CDR1 MNHEY, CDR2 SVGEGT. V was clipped by 2 bases and J by 9 bases, with 17 bases between them. This CDR3 is built from 14 residues.